This T cell receptor (beta chain) derives from a study of CD8 T cells in Susac syndrome. Regarding the study as a whole: Clonal expansion was missing from Susac syndrome CD4+ T cell repertoires.

Sequencing targeted TCR beta in blood CD8+ and CD4+ T cells. Negative isolation was used for CD8+ and CD4+ T cells, and FACS enrichment was applied to TEMRA cells. Random hexamers primed reverse transcription of roughly 0.45 to 1 ug RNA. TCR beta CDR3 was amplified by immunoSEQ multiplex PCR. This amplification extended across 54 Vbeta and 13 Jbeta segments. Each CDR3 protein gets one entry after TCRdb re-called the immunoSEQ multiplex PCR reads with MiXCR. The table records 150,000 or so distinct CDR3 sequences, roughly 95% of them present only once. A remark on this clonotype: Its antigen is not identified.

V lost 3 bases and J lost 3; bases outside the gene matches: 5. The CDR3 is 14 residues long. Germline values: CDR1 GTSNPN, CDR2 SVGIG (reference sequence). The sequenced sample consisted of CD4+ T cells from PBMCs. V usage is TRBV30 and J usage is TRBJ2-7, with 10 bases aligning to TRBD2. The origin of this receptor is a human donor with Susac syndrome. Here the CDR3 reads CAWSHSGGFYEQYF. Written as DNA, the CDR3 is TGTGCCTGGAGCCATAGCGGGGGGTTCTACGAGCAGTACTTC.